This is a list of T cell receptor beta chains from one sample in a study of T cell repertoires in cytomegalovirus infection. These receptors have no known antigen. Using its own MiXCR run on the reads, TCRdb lists one record per CDR3 protein. Here the sample spans roughly 990,000 distinct CDR3 sequences, roughly 31% being singletons. The sample consisted of cultured CD8+ T cells from PBMCs, taken from culture after CMV antigen stimulation. These receptor sequences come from a human donor in good health (CMV status not recorded). Some clones in this sample may be carry-over from other donors' samples. Each CDR3 is given with its conserved first and last residue. The order of the fields is V gene, J gene, clone size, D gene, CDR3 protein, CDR3 DNA. The D gene is left open where the match is weak. Clone size appears in some rows only: once, few, many, or a class for an expanded clone.

v_call: TRBV4-1
j_call: TRBJ2-2
clone_size: few
d_call: -
cdr3_aa: CASSQAGQLNTGELFF
cdr3_nt: TGCGCCAGCAGCCAAGCAGGACAGCTGAACACCGGGGAGCTGTTTTTT

v_call: TRBV12-3/TRBV12-4
j_call: TRBJ2-3
clone_size: few
d_call: TRBD2
cdr3_aa: CASSSLGGVIDTQYF
cdr3_nt: TGTGCCAGCAGTTCCCTGGGGGGGGTTATCGACACGCAGTATTTT

v_call: TRBV7-9
j_call: TRBJ1-2
clone_size: few
d_call: -
cdr3_aa: CASSLGRGGSDGYTF
cdr3_nt: TGTGCCAGCAGCTTAGGCCGGGGAGGAAGCGATGGCTACACCTTC

v_call: TRBV12-3/TRBV12-4
j_call: TRBJ1-2
clone_size: few
d_call: TRBD1
cdr3_aa: CASSLGTGVFGLSYTF
cdr3_nt: TGTGCCAGCAGTTTAGGGACAGGGGTATTCGGGTTGAGCTACACCTTC

v_call: TRBV7-2
j_call: TRBJ2-3
clone_size: few
d_call: TRBD2
cdr3_aa: CASSLWGLAGGDTDTQYF
cdr3_nt: TGTGCCAGCAGCTTATGGGGACTAGCGGGGGGGGACACAGATACGCAGTATTTT

v_call: TRBV4-1
j_call: TRBJ1-5
clone_size: few
d_call: -
cdr3_aa: CASSQDGGPNQPQHF
cdr3_nt: TGCGCCAGCAGCCAAGATGGGGGTCCCAATCAGCCCCAGCATTTT

v_call: TRBV7-6
j_call: TRBJ2-5
clone_size: -
d_call: -
cdr3_aa: CASSLYSRNAQETQYF
cdr3_nt: TGTGCCAGCAGCTTATATAGTCGGAACGCCCAAGAGACCCAGTACTTC

v_call: TRBV6-5
j_call: TRBJ1-3
clone_size: many
d_call: TRBD1
cdr3_aa: CASSPGTGGPSSGNTIYF
cdr3_nt: TGTGCCAGCAGTCCGGGGACAGGGGGCCCAAGCTCTGGAAACACCATATATTTT

v_call: TRBV10-2
j_call: TRBJ1-1
clone_size: -
d_call: -
cdr3_aa: CASSDRANAEAFF
cdr3_nt: TGCGCCAGCAGTGATCGAGCTAACGCTGAAGCTTTCTTT

v_call: TRBV6-5
j_call: TRBJ1-2
clone_size: -
d_call: -
cdr3_aa: CASSDDYIRGFGYTF
cdr3_nt: TGTGCCAGCAGCGATGATTATATAAGGGGGTTTGGCTACACCTTC

v_call: TRBV15
j_call: TRBJ2-4
clone_size: -
d_call: -
cdr3_aa: CATSREGGGASAKNIQYF
cdr3_nt: TGTGCCACCAGCAGAGAAGGGGGGGGGGCTTCAGCCAAAAACATTCAGTACTTC

v_call: TRBV7-9
j_call: TRBJ1-1
clone_size: few
d_call: TRBD1
cdr3_aa: CASSWGVRGNAEAFF
cdr3_nt: TGTGCCAGCAGCTGGGGTGTCAGGGGGAACGCTGAAGCTTTCTTT

v_call: TRBV5-6
j_call: TRBJ2-1
clone_size: few
d_call: -
cdr3_aa: CASSFPFTGLEDNEQFF
cdr3_nt: TGTGCCAGCAGCTTCCCATTCACAGGGTTGGAGGACAATGAGCAGTTCTTC

v_call: TRBV24-1
j_call: TRBJ2-2
clone_size: -
d_call: -
cdr3_aa: CATSAPGVHGELFF
cdr3_nt: TGTGCCACCAGTGCCCCAGGGGTCCACGGGGAGCTGTTTTTT

v_call: TRBV12-5
j_call: TRBJ2-5
clone_size: few
d_call: TRBD2
cdr3_aa: CASGLVPGVSGKFQETQYF
cdr3_nt: TGTGCTAGTGGTTTGGTACCCGGGGTTAGCGGGAAGTTCCAAGAGACCCAGTACTTC

v_call: TRBV4-1
j_call: TRBJ2-5
clone_size: -
d_call: -
cdr3_aa: CASSQEVIAETQYF
cdr3_nt: TGCGCCAGCAGCCAAGAAGTTATCGCAGAGACCCAGTACTTC

v_call: TRBV6-6
j_call: TRBJ2-7
clone_size: many
d_call: TRBD2
cdr3_aa: CASSSLVERGSREQYF
cdr3_nt: TGTGCCAGCAGTTCCCTTGTTGAGCGGGGGAGTCGCGAGCAGTACTTC

v_call: TRBV6-5
j_call: TRBJ2-3
clone_size: -
d_call: TRBD2
cdr3_aa: CASSLGTSGGWGTDTQYF
cdr3_nt: TGTGCCAGCAGTCTCGGGACTAGCGGGGGGTGGGGCACAGATACGCAGTATTTT

v_call: TRBV19
j_call: TRBJ1-1
clone_size: few
d_call: -
cdr3_aa: CASSPWTANTEAFF
cdr3_nt: TGTGCCAGTAGTCCGTGGACAGCGAACACTGAAGCTTTCTTT

v_call: TRBV19
j_call: TRBJ2-2
clone_size: -
d_call: -
cdr3_aa: CASSIDLRGRRFTGELFF
cdr3_nt: TGTGCCAGTAGTATAGACCTACGAGGGCGGCGTTTCACCGGGGAGCTGTTTTTT

v_call: TRBV2
j_call: TRBJ1-6
clone_size: few
d_call: -
cdr3_aa: CASSEGLYNSPLHF
cdr3_nt: TGTGCCAGCAGTGAGGGACTATATAATTCACCCCTCCACTTT

v_call: TRBV12-3/TRBV12-4
j_call: TRBJ2-2
clone_size: -
d_call: TRBD2
cdr3_aa: CANTRRGGLDGELFF
cdr3_nt: TGTGCCAACACTAGACGGGGGGGCCTGGACGGGGAGCTGTTTTTT

v_call: TRBV15
j_call: TRBJ1-5
clone_size: -
d_call: TRBD1
cdr3_aa: CATSRTGGYQPQHF
cdr3_nt: TGTGCCACCAGCAGGACAGGGGGCTATCAGCCCCAGCATTTT

v_call: TRBV7-9
j_call: TRBJ2-4
clone_size: -
d_call: -
cdr3_aa: CASSLDSMTKNIQYF
cdr3_nt: TGTGCCAGCAGCTTGGACAGCATGACCAAAAACATTCAGTACTTC

v_call: TRBV7-6
j_call: TRBJ2-1
clone_size: many
d_call: -
cdr3_aa: CASSLENSYNEQFF
cdr3_nt: TGTGCCAGCAGCTTAGAAAACAGCTACAATGAGCAGTTCTTC

v_call: TRBV19
j_call: TRBJ2-1
clone_size: -
d_call: -
cdr3_aa: CASSILGSSYNEQFF
cdr3_nt: TGTGCCAGTAGTATCCTGGGGAGCTCCTACAATGAGCAGTTCTTC

v_call: TRBV7-6
j_call: TRBJ2-1
clone_size: many
d_call: TRBD2
cdr3_aa: CASSPWGLAEYNEQFF
cdr3_nt: TGTGCCAGCAGCCCCTGGGGACTAGCGGAATACAATGAGCAGTTCTTC

v_call: TRBV7-9
j_call: TRBJ1-1
clone_size: -
d_call: -
cdr3_aa: CASSSAGYRVKAFF
cdr3_nt: TGTGCCAGCAGCTCCGCCGGTTACAGGGTTAAAGCTTTCTTT

v_call: TRBV6-6
j_call: TRBJ2-7
clone_size: -
d_call: -
cdr3_aa: CASSYEVPYEQYF
cdr3_nt: TGTGCCAGCAGTTACGAGGTGCCCTACGAGCAGTACTTC

v_call: TRBV27
j_call: TRBJ2-3
clone_size: -
d_call: -
cdr3_aa: CASSLRQDRTDTLYF
cdr3_nt: TGTGCCAGCAGTTTACGACAGGACCGCACAGATACGCTGTATTTT

v_call: TRBV2
j_call: TRBJ2-2
clone_size: -
d_call: TRBD2
cdr3_aa: CATLGSGGTNTGELFF
cdr3_nt: TGTGCCACCCTTGGGAGCGGGGGTACGAACACCGGGGAGCTGTTTTTT

v_call: TRBV15
j_call: TRBJ1-1
clone_size: -
d_call: TRBD1
cdr3_aa: CATSSLENRGSNTEAFF
cdr3_nt: TGTGCCACCAGCTCCCTAGAGAACAGGGGCTCTAACACTGAAGCTTTCTTT

v_call: TRBV11-1
j_call: TRBJ1-1
clone_size: few
d_call: TRBD1
cdr3_aa: CASNPTGSFLSTEAFF
cdr3_nt: TGTGCCAGCAACCCGACAGGGAGTTTTTTGAGCACTGAAGCTTTCTTT

v_call: TRBV20-1
j_call: TRBJ2-2
clone_size: once
d_call: -
cdr3_aa: CSASEEEDHSGELFF
cdr3_nt: TGCAGTGCTAGCGAGGAAGAGGACCATTCCGGGGAGCTGTTTTTT

v_call: TRBV27
j_call: TRBJ1-1
clone_size: -
d_call: -
cdr3_aa: CASSLWEGNTEAFF
cdr3_nt: TGTGCCAGCAGTTTATGGGAAGGAAACACTGAAGCTTTCTTT

v_call: TRBV20-1
j_call: TRBJ1-1
clone_size: -
d_call: -
cdr3_aa: CSARDHHRQGEAFF
cdr3_nt: TGCAGTGCTAGAGATCACCATCGGCAAGGGGAAGCTTTCTTT

v_call: TRBV11-3
j_call: TRBJ2-1
clone_size: -
d_call: TRBD2
cdr3_aa: CASSKGLASDNEQFF
cdr3_nt: TGTGCCAGCAGCAAGGGACTAGCCTCAGACAATGAGCAGTTCTTC

v_call: TRBV19
j_call: TRBJ1-1
clone_size: few
d_call: -
cdr3_aa: CASSMGLGVGAFF
cdr3_nt: TGTGCCAGTAGTATGGGATTGGGAGTCGGAGCTTTCTTT

v_call: TRBV7-3
j_call: TRBJ2-2
clone_size: many
d_call: -
cdr3_aa: CASSRGGGTNTGELFF
cdr3_nt: TGTGCCAGCAGCCGGGGCGGGGGCACGAACACCGGGGAGCTGTTTTTT

v_call: TRBV7-2
j_call: TRBJ2-1
clone_size: many
d_call: -
cdr3_aa: CASSSGKWGGF
cdr3_nt: TGTGCCAGCAGCTCGGGGAAATGGGGTGGCTTC

v_call: TRBV28
j_call: TRBJ1-5
clone_size: once
d_call: -
cdr3_aa: CAIPDGNQPQHF
cdr3_nt: TGTGCCATACCGGACGGGAATCAGCCCCAGCATTTT

v_call: TRBV5-1
j_call: TRBJ2-2
clone_size: once
d_call: TRBD1
cdr3_aa: CASSLQAGRGKTGELFF
cdr3_nt: TGCGCCAGCAGCCTCCAGGCCGGCAGGGGGAAAACCGGGGAGCTGTTTTTT